This entry lists 21 T cell receptor beta chains sequenced from one sample in a study of blood T cell repertoires in COVID-19. Assay: immunoSEQ multiplex PCR; the TCRdb copy retains only in-frame clones and omits some. Counted here are a few hundred thousand clones, approximately 91% occurring once; the ten biggest clones make up more than 0.85%. The sequenced material came from PBMCs or T cells enriched from blood (not recorded which). All receptors come from a woman in her 40s who had been exposed to COVID-19.

This clone was picked up one time. The chain recombines TRBV11-2 with TRBJ1-1; 9 bases fit TRBD1. Germline loops: CDR1 SGHAT, CDR2 FQNNGV. The J segment lost 3 bases and the V segment lost 5 bases, leaving 7 bases of the junction unmatched. CDR3 length: 15 amino acids. CDR3 sequence: CASSGVRTGDTEAFF. The CDR3 DNA sequence: TGTGCCAGCAGCGGGGTGAGGACAGGGGACACTGAAGCTTTCTTT.

The rearrangement uses TRBV7-2 and TRBJ2-7; D uncertain. The CDR3 totals 14 residues. Between the trimmed V and J ends, which lost 4 bases and 1 base, there was a span of 11 bases. CDR1 SGHTA and CDR2 FQGNSA come from the germline V gene. CDR3 DNA sequence: TGTGCCAGCAGCTGGGCCCCAAAGTCCTACGAGCAGTACTTC. Its protein is CASSWAPKSYEQYF.

The CDR3 reads CASPNSGGTDTQYF. The CDR3 nucleotides are TGTGCCAGCCCCAATAGCGGGGGCACAGATACGCAGTATTTT. The genes are TRBV2 and TRBJ2-3; 8 nucleotides agree with TRBD2. Germline values: CDR1 SNHLY, CDR2 FYNNEI. With V trimmed by 8 bases and J by 1 base, 5 bases remained unmatched. The length of the CDR3 is 14 residues.

This clone appeared a single time. V and J are TRBV15 and TRBJ1-6; 9 bases line up with TRBD1. CDR1 is LNHNV and CDR2 is YYDKDF in the germline V gene (reference sequence). This CDR3 has 16 amino acids. With V trimmed by 0 bases and J by 10 bases, 7 bases remained unmatched. CDR3 sequence: CATSRDLQGAGSPLHF. The CDR3 nucleotides read TGTGCCACCAGCAGAGATCTACAGGGGGCAGGGTCACCCCTCCACTTT.

This clone was recorded a few times. The V call is TRBV14, the J call TRBJ1-1, with a weak D call TRBD1 (5 bases). CDR1 and CDR2 (germline): SGHDN, FVKESK. V was clipped by 2 bases and J by 4 bases, with 17 bases between them. The length of the CDR3 is 16 residues. The CDR3 DNA is TGTGCCAGCAGCCAATCTCAGGGAAATCCTTTCACTGAAGCTTTCTTT. Its protein product is CASSQSQGNPFTEAFF.

The V and J genes are TRBV7-3 and TRBJ2-1; 9 bases are a match to TRBD2. CDR3 length: 13 residues. Per the germline V gene, CDR1 is SGHTA and CDR2 is FQGTGA. The J segment lost 9 bases and the V segment lost 5 bases, leaving 5 bases of the junction unmatched. CDR3 bases: TGTGCCAGCAGCAACTCACTAGCGGGTGAGCAGTTCTTC. Translating it yields CASSNSLAGEQFF. Full variable domain (rest looked up from reference TRBV7-3 and TRBJ2-1): GAGVSQTPSNKVTEKGKYVELRCDPISGHTALYWYRQSLGQGPEFLIYFQGTGAADDSGLPNDRFFAVRPEGSVSTLKIQRTERGDSAVYLCASSNSLAGEQFFGPGTRLTVL.

The chain combines TRBV7-8 with TRBJ1-1; TRBD1 aligns across 7 bases. Looked up from germline, CDR1 is SGHVS and CDR2 is FQNEAQ. V gave up 2 bases and J gave up 1 base; unmatched junction bases: 4. The CDR3 is 15 amino acids. CDR3: CASSLSAGGNTEAFF. CDR3 bases: TGTGCCAGCAGCTTATCGGCAGGGGGGAACACTGAAGCTTTCTTT. Together with reference TRBV7-8 and TRBJ1-1, the CDR3 gives the full variable domain: GAGVSQSPRYKVAKRGQDVALRCDPISGHVSLFWYQQALGQGPEFLTYFQNEAQLDKSGLPSDRFFAERPEGSVSTLKIQRTQQEDSAVYLCASSLSAGGNTEAFFGQGTRLTVV.

This clone appeared once. The J gene is TRBJ1-2, the V gene TRBV11-2; D gene uncertain. Per the germline V gene, CDR1 is SGHAT and CDR2 is FQNNGV. Trimming shortened V by 1 base and J by 7 bases, and 22 bases separated the two germline ends. The CDR3 loop spans 17 amino acids. CDR3 sequence (DNA): TGTGCCAGCAGCTTAGGTCAAGGACTAAGGGCCAAGGGTGGCTACACCTTC. Its translation: CASSLGQGLRAKGGYTF.

This clone was seen just once. The V and J genes are TRBV10-3 and TRBJ2-7; TRBD2 matches at 9 bases. Looked up from germline, CDR1 is ENHRY and CDR2 is SYGVKD. This CDR3 is 20 amino acids long. V shed 1 base and J 4 bases; nucleotides not matched to a gene: 20. The CDR3 loop is CAISEFSGSPTTGYEYEQYF. The CDR3, as DNA: TGTGCCATCAGTGAGTTTAGCGGGAGTCCTACGACGGGCTATGAATACGAGCAGTACTTC.

The chain combines TRBV30 with TRBJ2-5; 12 nucleotides match TRBD2. This CDR3 comprises 17 residues. J was trimmed by 2 bases and V by 0 bases; bases with no gene match: 7. Germline V gives CDR1 GTSNPN, CDR2 SVGIG (reference sequence). CDR3 sequence: CAWSVTRTSGAQETQYF. In DNA, the CDR3 is TGTGCCTGGAGTGTGACCAGGACTAGCGGGGCACAAGAGACCCAGTACTTC.

As to this clone: The same CDR3 also results from other DNA sequences found in this sample. This sequence joins TRBV27 and TRBJ1-4, with D uncertain. Germline lookup yields CDR1 MNHEY and CDR2 SMNVEV (reference sequence). The V end was cut by 6 bases, the J end by 0 bases, with 5 bases between. CDR3 length: 13 residues. CDR3 nucleotide sequence: TGTGCCAGCAGGAGGGCAACTAATGAAAAACTGTTTTTT. Amino acids: CASRRATNEKLFF.

J is TRBJ2-7 and V is TRBV5-1; 7 bases map to TRBD2. Germline V gene data show CDR1 as SGHRS and CDR2 as YFSETQ. The length of the CDR3 is 14 residues. V lost 4 bases, J lost 6 bases, and 10 bases stayed unmatched. CDR3 in DNA: TGCGCCAGCAGCCCCGGTTGGGAGGGTGGCGAGCAGTACTTC. Its translation: CASSPGWEGGEQYF.

The chain recombines TRBV12-3 or TRBV12-4 with TRBJ1-1, with D unresolved. CDR3 length equals 13 residues. Trimming left V 2 bases short and J 0 bases short, with 4 bases between. CDR3 sequence: CASSLRLNTEAFF. DNA of the CDR3: TGTGCCAGCAGTTTACGGTTGAACACTGAAGCTTTCTTT.

J is TRBJ1-1 and V is TRBV19; possibly TRBD1 for D (6 bases). The germline V gene encodes CDR1 LNHDA and CDR2 SQIVND (reference sequence). There are 12 residues in the CDR3. The V end was cut by 6 bases, the J end by 8 bases, with 13 bases between. The CDR3 sequence is CASRFLTGEAFF. The DNA of the CDR3 is TGTGCCAGTAGATTTTTAACAGGGGAAGCTTTCTTT.

This clone was observed many times. This chain uses TRBV18 with TRBJ1-5; 11 bases align to TRBD1. Per germline, CDR1 KGHSH and CDR2 LQKENI. V lost 1 base, J lost 2 bases, and 1 base stayed unmatched. This CDR3 has 16 amino acids. In DNA form, the CDR3 reads TGTGCCAGCTCACCACGGGACAGGGGGGGCAATCAGCCCCAGCATTTT. Protein sequence: CASSPRDRGGNQPQHF.

This clone was counted once. V is TRBV29-1 and J is TRBJ1-1; D gene unclear. The CDR3 extends over 12 amino acids. Germline V gene sequence: CDR1 SQVTM, CDR2 ANQGSEA. V lost 6 bases and J 3 bases, leaving 11 bases between the germline ends. Here the CDR3 DNA reads TGCAGCGTGGGCAGTGGAGACACTGAAGCTTTCTTT. Translation: CSVGSGDTEAFF.

The gene calls are TRBV18 and TRBJ1-1, with D unresolved. Trimming shortened V by 2 bases and J by 4 bases, and 11 bases separated the two germline ends. CDR1 is KGHSH, CDR2 LQKENI, per germline. The CDR3 covers 14 residues. The CDR3 DNA is TGTGCCAGCTCACCAGACTCCGGGAGCACTGAAGCTTTCTTT. It specifies CASSPDSGSTEAFF.

The chain recombines TRBV7-9 with TRBJ1-1; 7 nucleotides match TRBD1. Germline CDR1 SEHNR, CDR2 FQNEAQ (reference sequence). The CDR3 loop spans 14 amino acids. After removal of 1 base from V and 5 bases from J, the junction contained 4 bases not matched to a gene. In DNA form, the CDR3 reads TGTGCCAGCAGCTTAGAGGGGGCATGGACTGAAGCTTTCTTT. Protein sequence: CASSLEGAWTEAFF.

The chain has TRBV6-4 and TRBJ1-5; D not resolved. The CDR3 loop spans 16 amino acids. The germline gives CDR1 MRHNA, CDR2 SNTAGT. Deletions cut 6 bases from V and 2 bases from J, with 17 bases between. CDR3 sequence reads: CASRRDQTSGNQPQHF. CDR3 coding DNA: TGTGCCAGCAGACGGGATCAAACCTCGGGCAATCAGCCCCAGCATTTT.

The rearrangement uses TRBV27 and TRBJ2-5, with 7 positions matching TRBD2. Germline V CDR1 and CDR2: MNHEY, SMNVEV (reference sequence). This CDR3 has 16 amino acids. J gave up 7 bases and V 9 bases, and 20 bases lay outside the gene matches. The CDR3 nucleotides are TGTGCCAGTCGGCGGGGGACGCTTGGATTAGGGCGGACCCAGTACTTC. Protein sequence: CASRRGTLGLGRTQYF.

This chain connects TRBV5-1 to TRBJ2-2; possible D gene TRBD1, 6 bases. Germline CDR1 is SGHRS and CDR2 is YFSETQ. The CDR3 sequence is 17 residues long. V lost 4 bases and J lost 0, with 16 bases in between. The CDR3 region is CASSLGHRDANTGELFF. The CDR3 coding sequence is TGCGCCAGCAGCCTCGGGCACAGGGACGCGAACACCGGGGAGCTGTTTTTT.